This is a list of T cell receptor beta chains from one sample in a study of blood T cells in healthy people across ages. TCRdb itself ran the 5' RACE reads through MiXCR, one entry per CDR3 protein. The table lists over a million distinct CDR3 sequences, 40% to 45% of them singletons, with 4% in the top ten. The sequenced sample was blood. These receptors were collected from a woman in her late teens or twenties in good health. Each CDR3 is given with its conserved first and last residue. The D gene is left open where the match is weak. A row's size may be missing; if present it is once, few, many or a size class.

TRBJ2-7	-	-	TRBV7-2	TGTGCCAGCAGCTTACATAAGGTTTCCGAGCAGTACTTC	CASSLHKVSEQYF
TRBJ2-5	-	-	TRBV5-1	TGCGCCAGCAGCTTGGATACGGGAACCACAAGGACCCAGTACTTC	CASSLDTGTTRTQYF
TRBJ1-2	-	-	TRBV10-3	TGTGCCTCGGGGGGGGAGGACTATGGCTACACCTTC	CASGGEDYGYTF
TRBJ2-7	many	-	TRBV6-1	TGTGCCAGCAGCTTCCCATCCTACGAGCAGTACTTC	CASSFPSYEQYF
TRBJ2-3	once	-	TRBV7-6	TGTGCCAGCAGCTCGCGAGGGAGGAGAGATACGCAGTATTTT	CASSSRGRRDTQYF
TRBJ2-2	-	TRBD2	TRBV4-1	TGCGCCAGCAGCGAACCGGGACTAGTCCACACCGGGGAGCTGTTTTTT	CASSEPGLVHTGELFF
TRBJ1-1	-	-	TRBV5-1	TGCGCCAGCAGCTTCTGGGGAGATTCTGAAGCTTTCTTT	CASSFWGDSEAFF
TRBJ2-1	few	TRBD2	TRBV24-1	TGTGCCACCAGTGATACTAGCGGGGGACACAATGAGCAGTTCTTC	CATSDTSGGHNEQFF
TRBJ1-6	-	TRBD1	TRBV6-2/TRBV6-3	TGTGCCAGCAGTTACAGGGGACAGGGGGATTCACCCCCCCACTTT	CASSYRGQGDSPPHF
TRBJ2-1	-	TRBD2	TRBV4-3	TGCGCCAGCAGCCAAGTAGGGACTAGCGTTTACAATGAGCAGTTCTTC	CASSQVGTSVYNEQFF
TRBJ2-7	-	TRBD1	TRBV4-1	TGCGCCAGCAGCCAAGAGATCCGGGACAGGGGATACAATGAGCAGTACTTC	CASSQEIRDRGYNEQYF
TRBJ1-4	-	-	TRBV14	TGTGCCAGCAGCCAAGATCCAGGGCGGAATAATGAAAAACTGTTTTTT	CASSQDPGRNNEKLFF
TRBJ2-1	few	-	TRBV7-2	TGTGCCAGCAGCTTCGACAGAGGGGTCTACAATGAGCAGTTCTTC	CASSFDRGVYNEQFF
TRBJ2-5	-	TRBD2	TRBV12-3/TRBV12-4	TGTGCCAGCAGTGGGGCTAGCGGCTCACAAGGGACCCAGTACTTC	CASSGASGSQGTQYF
TRBJ1-5	-	-	TRBV20-1	TGCAGTGCGTCGACCGGGACATCAAGCAATCAGCCCCAGCATTTT	CSASTGTSSNQPQHF
TRBJ1-3	-	-	TRBV12-3/TRBV12-4	TGTGCCAGCAGTCCCGACAGGTCCCGCTCTGGAAACACCATATATTTT	CASSPDRSRSGNTIYF
TRBJ1-1	-	-	TRBV7-3	TGTGCCAGCAGCTATACAGGGTCAGGCACTGAAGCTTTCTTT	CASSYTGSGTEAFF
TRBJ1-4	few	-	TRBV28	TGTGCCAGCATATCCCGGCGGGTCAGCCCGAAACTGTTTTTT	CASISRRVSPKLFF
TRBJ1-2	few	-	TRBV12-3/TRBV12-4	TGTGCCAGCAGTTCCGACAGGAGTCGCCGTGGCTACACCTTC	CASSSDRSRRGYTF
TRBJ2-7	-	-	TRBV20-1	TGCAGTGCTAGAGAGGGGACTCTCTCCTACGAGCAGTACTTC	CSAREGTLSYEQYF
TRBJ2-3	few	TRBD2	TRBV12-3/TRBV12-4	TGTGCCAGCAGTTTTTCGCGGGGGGGCCCAGATACGCAGTATTTT	CASSFSRGGPDTQYF
TRBJ1-1	-	-	TRBV14	TGTGCCAGCAGCCAAGACAGGGATCCTGAAGCTTTCTTT	CASSQDRDPEAFF
TRBJ2-1	few	-	TRBV6-5	TGTGCCAGCAGTGACCCGTACACCTCTCAGGATGAGCAGTTCTTC	CASSDPYTSQDEQFF
TRBJ1-5	few	-	TRBV29-1	TGCAGCGTTGGAGATGGGACCCACCAGCATTTT	CSVGDGTHQHF
TRBJ2-1	few	-	TRBV20-1	TGCAGTGCTAGTGGCAGCGGCCGAGGAGATGAGCAGTTCTTC	CSASGSGRGDEQFF
TRBJ1-2	-	TRBD1	TRBV29-1	TGCAGCGGAAGACAGGGGAACTATGGCTACACCTTC	CSGRQGNYGYTF
TRBJ1-2	-	-	TRBV6-2/TRBV6-3	TGTGCCAGCAGTTACCGGGACCGATATAACTATGGCTACACCTTC	CASSYRDRYNYGYTF
TRBJ2-5	many	-	TRBV12-3/TRBV12-4	TGTGCCAGCAGTTTTGACAGTCAAGAGACCCAGTACTTC	CASSFDSQETQYF
TRBJ1-2	few	TRBD1	TRBV7-2	TGTGCCAGCAACCTCGGGACAGCATATGGCTACACCTTC	CASNLGTAYGYTF
TRBJ1-1	-	-	TRBV5-1	TGCGCCAGCAGGGGAGCAGGGACGAACACTGAAGCTTTCTTT	CASRGAGTNTEAFF
TRBJ2-1	few	-	TRBV12-3/TRBV12-4	TGTGCCAGCACTCCCGGGACACACAATGAGCAGTTCTTC	CASTPGTHNEQFF
TRBJ2-7	few	TRBD2	TRBV15	TGTGCCACCAGCAGTAGCGGGAGCTCCTACGAGCAGTACTTC	CATSSSGSSYEQYF
TRBJ1-6	-	-	TRBV7-2	TGTGCCAGCAGCTCCAGAGGGAGTTCACCCCTCCACTTT	CASSSRGSSPLHF
TRBJ1-2	few	TRBD1	TRBV29-1	TGCAGCGTCCTGGCAGGGGGCAGCTATGGCTACACCTTC	CSVLAGGSYGYTF
TRBJ2-5	-	TRBD2	TRBV20-1	TGCAGCACTAGCGAGGAAAACCAAGAGACCCAGTACTTC	CSTSEENQETQYF
TRBJ1-5	-	-	TRBV6-6	TGTGCCAGCGGTTACGCAGCCTTCAATCAGCCCCAGCATTTT	CASGYAAFNQPQHF
TRBJ1-4	few	-	TRBV7-2	TGTGCCAGCAGGGGTTTTTCTAATGAAAAACTGTTTTTT	CASRGFSNEKLFF
TRBJ1-2	-	-	TRBV6-2/TRBV6-3	TGTGCCAGCAGTTACGTCACAGGGTCCTATGGCTACACCTTC	CASSYVTGSYGYTF
TRBJ2-1	few	-	TRBV7-2	TGTGCCAGCAGCTTGGGTAGTCCGTCCTACAATGAGCAGTTCTTC	CASSLGSPSYNEQFF
TRBJ2-7	-	TRBD2	TRBV11-2	TGTGCCAGCAGCTCCCCAGGACGGGGGGACGAGCAGTACTTC	CASSSPGRGDEQYF
TRBJ2-1	-	TRBD2	TRBV6-5	TGTGCCAGCAGTTCAATCTTGCCAGCGGGATGCAATGAGCAGTTCTTC	CASSSILPAGCNEQFF
TRBJ2-2	few	-	TRBV30	TGTGCCTGGACCCCCAGCGGCCGGACCGGGGAGCTGTTTTTT	CAWTPSGRTGELFF
TRBJ2-1	many	-	TRBV20-1	TGCAGTGCTAGAGGGGCTGGCAACAAGCAGTTCTTC	CSARGAGNKQFF
TRBJ1-2	few	-	TRBV12-3/TRBV12-4	TGTGCCAGCAGTCCGAGGTCGCCAGTAAGCGGTGGCTACACCTTC	CASSPRSPVSGGYTF
TRBJ1-2	few	-	TRBV7-8	TGTGCCAGCGGCACCCACGGGGTCAGAGACTATGGCTACACCTTC	CASGTHGVRDYGYTF
TRBJ2-2	-	TRBD2	TRBV7-9	TGTGCCAGCAACCTGCCCTCTGGTGCTCTAGCGGGAGATCTTACCGGGGAGCTGTTTTTT	CASNLPSGALAGDLTGELFF
TRBJ1-5	few	-	TRBV20-1	TGCAGTGCTAGCATAGAGTATAGCAATCAGCCCCAGCATTTT	CSASIEYSNQPQHF
TRBJ2-7	few	-	TRBV20-1	TGCAGTGCTAGCCCGACAGGCTTTTCCGAGCAGTACTTC	CSASPTGFSEQYF
TRBJ2-3	few	-	TRBV24-1	TGTGCCACCAGTGATCATCCCCCGAATGGAGATACGCAGTATTTT	CATSDHPPNGDTQYF
TRBJ2-7	few	TRBD2	TRBV12-3/TRBV12-4	TGTGCCAGCAGATTCACGAGTTGGGGGGGGGAGCAGTACTTC	CASRFTSWGGEQYF
TRBJ1-4	few	TRBD1	TRBV29-1	TGCAGCGTTGATCTGGGACAGCATAATGAAAAACTGTTTTTT	CSVDLGQHNEKLFF
TRBJ2-3	few	-	TRBV18	TGTGCCAGCTCACCCCCTGGGCAGTTCACAGATACGCAGTATTTT	CASSPPGQFTDTQYF